One sample yielded the 26 T cell receptor beta chains listed below, sequenced in a study of blood T cell repertoires in COVID-19. Assay: immunoSEQ multiplex PCR; the TCRdb copy retains only in-frame clones and omits some. The sample consists of 150,000 to 250,000 clones, 87% of them appearing once. The sequencing sample was made of PBMCs or T cells enriched from blood (not recorded which). These receptors were obtained from a woman aged 25 to 39 who had recovered from COVID-19.

The DNA of the CDR3 is TGTGCCAGCAGCTCAAAGGGTGCAGGGGTTGCTAACTATGGCTACACCTTC. This gives the protein CASSSKGAGVANYGYTF. The J gene is TRBJ1-2, the V gene TRBV2, with a tentative D call TRBD1 (6 bases). The CDR3 totals 17 residues. V dropped 6 bases and J dropped 0 bases, with 20 bases sitting between them. Per the germline V gene, CDR1 is SNHLY and CDR2 is FYNNEI.

The chain is built from TRBV28 and TRBJ2-1; TRBD2 agrees at 7 bases. This CDR3 has 15 residues. Germline V gene data show CDR1 as MDHEN and CDR2 as SYDVKM. Trimming took 0 bases from V and 3 from J; bases not matched to a gene: 2. The CDR3 region is CASSLWTSSYNEQFF. The CDR3 DNA sequence: TGTGCCAGCAGTTTATGGACTAGCAGCTACAATGAGCAGTTCTTC.

This chain connects TRBV19 to TRBJ1-1, with a possible D match to TRBD1 (5 bases). V was shortened by 2 bases and J by 4 bases, with 11 bases between the two germline ends. Germline V gene sequence: CDR1 LNHDA, CDR2 SQIVND (reference sequence). The CDR3 has 14 residues. The CDR3 is CASSIWSGRTEAFF. The CDR3 nucleotides are TGTGCCAGTAGTATATGGTCAGGGCGCACTGAAGCTTTCTTT.

The chain employs TRBV19 and TRBJ1-2; D is uncertain. This CDR3 spans 15 amino acids. Between the trimmed V and J ends, which lost 3 bases and 3 bases, there was a span of 14 bases. Germline CDR1 and CDR2: LNHDA and SQIVND (reference sequence). The CDR3 protein is CASSISVDGYYGYTF. In DNA form, the CDR3 reads TGTGCCAGTAGTATCTCGGTTGACGGGTACTATGGCTACACCTTC.

This clone was found a few times. Different DNA sequences within this sample yield the same CDR3. The V call is TRBV25-1, the J call TRBJ1-3; D is perhaps TRBD1 (6 bases). The V gene lost 4 bases and the J gene lost 4 bases, with 11 bases spanning the gap. Germline V gives CDR1 MGHDK, CDR2 SYGVNS. The length of the CDR3 is 14 residues. CDR3 nucleotides: TGTGCCAGCAGTGTACAGGGTGGGGGAAACACCATATATTTT. It codes for CASSVQGGGNTIYF.

The CDR3 loop reads CASSQWAPGDEQFF. Here the CDR3 DNA reads TGTGCCAGCAGCCAATGGGCCCCAGGCGATGAGCAGTTCTTC. The V gene is TRBV14, the J gene TRBJ2-1; no definite D call. The CDR3 runs 14 residues. Per the germline V gene, CDR1 is SGHDN and CDR2 is FVKESK. The germline V and J ends were trimmed by 2 bases and 8 bases, with 13 bases remaining between them.

V is TRBV11-3 and J is TRBJ1-6, with no clear D. V was pared by 4 bases and J by 7 bases, with 2 bases between. CDR1 and CDR2 (germline): SGHNT, YENEEA. The CDR3 length is 11 residues. As DNA, the CDR3 is TGTGCCAGCAGCTCAAATTCACCCCTCCACTTT. Protein product: CASSSNSPLHF.

The rearrangement links TRBV7-9 to TRBJ2-7; TRBD2 aligns across 13 bases. The germline gives CDR1 SEHNR, CDR2 FQNEAQ (reference sequence). The length of the CDR3 is 16 residues. Unmatched junction bases numbered 13, after V lost 5 bases and J lost 9 bases. CDR3 sequence (DNA): TGTGCCAGCAGCCGCGGACTAGCGGGAGAAATGCAATGGCAGTACTTC. It specifies CASSRGLAGEMQWQYF. Full variable domain (outside the CDR3, taken from reference TRBV7-9 and TRBJ2-7): DTGVSQNPRHKITKRGQNVTFRCDPISEHNRLYWYRQTLGQGPEFLTYFQNEAQLEKSRLLSDRFSAERPKGSFSTLEIQRTEQGDSAMYLCASSRGLAGEMQWQYFGPGTRLTVT.

The V gene is TRBV9, the J gene TRBJ1-3; the D is unclear. CDR1 and CDR2 from the germline V gene are SGDLS and YYNGEE. CDR3 length: 14 residues. Trimming shortened V by 4 bases and J by 1 base, and 9 bases separated the two germline ends. The DNA for the CDR3 is TGTGCCAGCAGCCACCGGTCATCTGGAAACACCATATATTTT. Protein product: CASSHRSSGNTIYF.

The CDR3, as DNA: TGTGCCAGCTCACCCGGACATAAAGACACTGAAGCTTTCTTT. Its protein is CASSPGHKDTEAFF. The genes are TRBV18 and TRBJ1-1; weak D call: TRBD1 (5 bases). CDR3 length: 14 residues. Germline CDR1 and CDR2: KGHSH and LQKENI. Trimming removed 3 bases from V and 3 bases from J, with 11 bases in between.

V is TRBV12-3 or TRBV12-4 and J is TRBJ2-7; D gene ambiguous. V lost 0 bases and J 6 bases, leaving 9 bases between the germline ends. The CDR3 covers 13 residues. In DNA, the CDR3 is TGTGCCAGCAGTTTAGCGGGTAGAGGCGAGCAGTACTTC. It yields the protein CASSLAGRGEQYF.

V gene TRBV5-1 combines with J gene TRBJ1-5; TRBD1 is a possible D gene (5 bases). The CDR3 consists of 13 residues. V was clipped by 4 bases and J by 10 bases, with 15 bases between them. Germline CDR1 SGHRS, CDR2 YFSETQ. CDR3 nucleotides: TGCGCCAGCAGCCCGCAAAGGGGTGAACCCCAGCATTTT. It specifies CASSPQRGEPQHF. The full variable domain, its missing parts supplied by reference TRBV5-1 and TRBJ1-5, is KAGVTQTPRYLIKTRGQQVTLSCSPISGHRSVSWYQQTPGQGLQFLFEYFSETQRNKGNFPGRFSGRQFSNSRSEMNVSTLELGDSALYLCASSPQRGEPQHFGDGTRLSIL.

This chain links TRBV6-2 or TRBV6-3 with TRBJ2-7, with a possible D match to TRBD1 (6 bases). The CDR3 covers 14 residues. Germline V gene lookup returns CDR1 MNHEY and CDR2 SVGEGT. Deletions cut 5 bases from V and 0 bases from J, with 11 bases between. The CDR3 region is CASSRGSSSYEQYF. The CDR3 DNA sequence: TGTGCCAGCAGTAGGGGGAGTAGCTCCTACGAGCAGTACTTC.

J is TRBJ1-4 and V is TRBV4-1; a weak D match, TRBD1 (5 bases). Trimming shortened V by 0 bases and J by 4 bases, and 12 bases separated the two germline ends. Germline CDR1 reads MGHRA; CDR2 reads YSYEKL. This CDR3 is built from 16 residues. The CDR3 region is CASSQDPGWNNEKLFF. As DNA, the CDR3 is TGCGCCAGCAGCCAAGATCCAGGGTGGAATAATGAAAAACTGTTTTTT.

The chain carries TRBV19 and TRBJ1-5; D is undetermined. The germline V gene encodes CDR1 LNHDA and CDR2 SQIVND (reference sequence). Trimming pared 3 bases from V and 0 bases from J, leaving 15 bases between. CDR3 length: 17 amino acids. The CDR3 here is CASSISPGSNSNQPQHF. DNA for the CDR3: TGTGCCAGTAGTATTAGTCCAGGATCTAATAGCAATCAGCCCCAGCATTTT. Complete variable domain (other parts from reference TRBV19 and TRBJ1-5): DGGITQSPKYLFRKEGQNVTLSCEQNLNHDAMYWYRQDPGQGLRLIYYSQIVNDFQKGDIAEGYSVSREKKESFPLTVTSAQKNPTAFYLCASSISPGSNSNQPQHFGDGTRLSIL.

J is TRBJ2-1 and V is TRBV6-2 or TRBV6-3; 9 positions match TRBD1. J gave up 7 bases and V 5 bases, and 6 bases lay outside the gene matches. This CDR3 has 14 amino acids. CDR1 and CDR2 from the germline V gene are MNHEY and SVGEGT. Here the CDR3 DNA reads TGTGCCAGCAGTATTTACAGGGGGCGGAATGAGCAGTTCTTC. It encodes CASSIYRGRNEQFF.

The chain combines TRBV2 with TRBJ2-2; a weak D match, TRBD1 (6 bases). Trimming took off 5 bases at V and 1 base at J, with 8 bases between the two ends. Germline V gene data show CDR1 as SNHLY and CDR2 as FYNNEI. The CDR3 runs 14 residues. The DNA of the CDR3 is TGTGCCAGCAGTCAGGGGCGGAACACCGGGGAGCTGTTTTTT. Its protein is CASSQGRNTGELFF.

The chain uses TRBV2 and TRBJ1-4, with 7 bases identical to TRBD1. This CDR3 comprises 13 residues. V was pared by 10 bases and J by 8 bases, with 10 bases of the junction left unmatched. CDR1 and CDR2 from the germline V gene are SNHLY and FYNNEI. Here the CDR3 DNA reads TGTGCCACCCGACAGGGAATGGGCGAAAAACTGTTTTTT. This gives the protein CATRQGMGEKLFF.

The rearrangement joins TRBV7-9 to TRBJ1-2; D not certain. Germline lookup yields CDR1 SEHNR and CDR2 FQNEAQ (reference sequence). This CDR3 contains 14 residues. The ends were cut back, 3 bases at V and 0 bases at J, with 8 bases in the middle. The CDR3 sequence is CASSFSESNYGYTF. CDR3 bases: TGTGCCAGCAGCTTCAGCGAATCTAACTATGGCTACACCTTC.

The rearrangement uses TRBV5-8 and TRBJ2-3; possible D gene TRBD2, 6 bases. Germline lookup yields CDR1 SGHTS and CDR2 YDEGEE. Trimming took 2 bases from V and 6 from J, leaving 16 bases between them. The CDR3 extends over 15 amino acids. CDR3 residues: CASSFGLVGGDTQYF. CDR3 in DNA: TGTGCCAGCAGCTTCGGTCTAGTTGGAGGGGATACGCAGTATTTT.

The chain couples TRBV2 to TRBJ2-7; 8 bases map to TRBD1. The CDR3 totals 12 residues. V shed 6 bases, J shed 5 bases, and the junction held 3 bases outside the gene matches. Germline-derived CDR1 and CDR2 are SNHLY and FYNNEI. In DNA, the CDR3 is TGTGCCAGCAGGACAGGGGCCCACGAGCAGTACTTC. Its translation: CASRTGAHEQYF.

The chain is built from TRBV30 and TRBJ1-3, with D perhaps TRBD1 (6 bases). Between the trimmed V and J ends, which lost 2 bases and 0 bases, there was a span of 8 bases. Germline CDR1 and CDR2: GTSNPN and SVGIG (reference sequence). The CDR3 has 14 residues. The CDR3 nucleotides are TGTGCCTGGAGTACAGGGAGCTCTGGAAACACCATATATTTT. It encodes CAWSTGSSGNTIYF. Together with reference TRBV30 and TRBJ1-3, the CDR3 gives the full variable domain: SQTIHQWPATLVQPVGSPLSLECTVEGTSNPNLYWYRQAAGRGLQLLFYSVGIGQISSEVPQNLSASRPQDRQFILSSKKLLLSDSGFYLCAWSTGSSGNTIYFGEGSWLTVV.

The V and J genes are TRBV24-1 and TRBJ1-2; D gene uncertain. This CDR3 has 13 residues. Germline assignment: CDR1 KGHDR and CDR2 SFDVKD. V was cut by 4 bases and J by 4 bases, with 9 bases left in between. The CDR3 sequence is CATSDPPGYGYTF. The CDR3 DNA sequence: TGTGCCACCAGTGACCCCCCGGGCTATGGCTACACCTTC.

V usage is TRBV9 and J usage is TRBJ1-1, with TRBD1 matching over 7 bases. This CDR3 has 15 residues. Germline V gives CDR1 SGDLS, CDR2 YYNGEE. V lost 0 bases to trimming and J lost 5 bases; unmatched junction nucleotides: 7. CDR3 sequence (DNA): TGTGCCAGCAGCGTAGGTGGGACAGAGGGGACTGAAGCTTTCTTT. Amino acids: CASSVGGTEGTEAFF.

This chain connects TRBV9 to TRBJ2-2, with TRBD1 matching over 7 bases. With V trimmed by 0 bases and J by 3 bases, 2 bases remained unmatched. The V gene's germline CDR1 is SGDLS and CDR2 YYNGEE. The CDR3 extends over 15 amino acids. In DNA, the CDR3 is TGTGCCAGCAGCGTAGGGACAGGTGACACCGGGGAGCTGTTTTTT. Translated, it gives CASSVGTGDTGELFF.

CDR3 bases: TGTGCCAGCAGCTTTGCAGGGGGAAGCACTGAAGCTTTCTTT. It yields the protein CASSFAGGSTEAFF. The chain joins TRBV7-9 to TRBJ1-1; 7 positions agree with TRBD1. With V trimmed by 3 bases and J by 4 bases, 5 bases remained unmatched. CDR3 length: 14 residues. Per the germline V gene, CDR1 is SEHNR and CDR2 is FQNEAQ (reference sequence).